This entry is about one TCR beta chain. Its antigen remains undetermined. Qualities for individual bases were not recorded, and no much larger clone is one base off. This sample was included in a study of T cell responses to AZD1222 COVID-19 vaccine (dated by TCRdb to the early 2020s). Looking at the study overall: AZD1222 recipients given second doses at about 4 weeks or at about 12 weeks were pooled, since spike-specific TCR depth and breadth were not found to differ between the two schedules. Trial participants were enrolled by age into subgroups of 18-55, 56-69 and 70-plus years, and about 150, 27 and 61 TCR-sequenced participants, respectively, were included in these subgroups. TCR sequencing covered some 250 trial participants: 200 to 220 given two doses of AZD1222 and approximately 25 given two doses of MenACWY control vaccine. Results and caveats for the whole study, not just this receptor: In the small 56-69-year group, the increase in depth fell short of significance, most likely because of low power. After two AZD1222 doses, spike-specific TCR breadth and depth were significantly higher than at day 0 and than in MenACWY recipients. Because no day 14 peak-response samples were available, the repertoires could be characterized only after the peak T cell response. Participants were mostly white British, with more females than males. The authors suggested clonal diversity may have been underestimated. Epitopes outside the regions mutated in the B.1.351 and B.1.1.7 variants were reportedly recognized by nearly half of the unique spike-specific TCRs. Conclusions about previously exposed vaccinees are limited because only a handful of AZD1222 recipients were SARS-CoV-2 seropositive at baseline. Vaccine-associated CD4 TCRs spanned the whole spike protein, with dominant responses in regions 160-218 and 743-854.

The CDR3 regions of human TCRbeta chains were analyzed by immunosequencing. In the authors' own workflow: TCRs in the repertoires were matched against a reference library of SARS-CoV-2-specific TCRs that had been generated with the MIRA antigen-specificity platform. Breadth was defined as the fraction of unique TCRs that were SARS-CoV-2-associated, and depth was defined as the fraction of total T cells that were SARS-CoV-2-associated. Using the MIRA data, each spike-specific TCR was mapped to the spike region that the TCR reacts to and placed in a CD4 or CD8 class. Log10-transformed breadth and depth values were compared by one-way ANOVA with Sidak's multiple comparisons tests. TCRdb took over this immuneACCESS table, retaining in-frame rearrangements with V and J assigned. Such tables are incomplete; in checked studies, under half of the missing clones stem from an unresolved V gene, and the remainder is unexplained. V and J calls and clone size are copied from that table; D and trimming were computed from the DNA. Within this sample are more than 95,000 clones, with around 90% of them counted one time only. Around a tenth of the sample rests with the top ten.

V is trimmed back by 0 bases and J by 6 bases, and the junction contains 7 bases that no gene match accounts for. CDR1 is given as LGHDT and CDR2 as YNNKEL, both from the germline V gene (reference sequence). The CDR3 starts with the cysteine, ends with the phenylalanine, and has 15 residues. Solely the CDR3 DNA is kept, with 45 bases framed from the first base. The sample's time point label, in plain terms: baseline before first vaccination. Vaccinee samples were obtained from the UK trials COV001 and COV002, which included a single-blind randomized controlled phase 2/3 trial of AZD1222 (ChAdOx1 nCoV-19) in healthy adults. For TCRbeta chain sequencing, PBMC samples were collected from trial participants at day 0 and at day 28 after the second dose.

Here the sequenced sample was peripheral blood, taken on day 0 of AZD1222 vaccination. This clonotype originated in an adult in good health. Recombination connected TRBV3-1 (or the pseudogene TRBV3-2) to TRBJ1-1; 7 junctional bases match TRBD1. The CDR3 amino acid sequence is: CASSQEFRQGAEAFF. The nucleotide sequence is given as TGTGCCAGCAGCCAAGAATTTCGGCAGGGGGCTGAAGCTTTCTTT.